The 23 T cell receptor beta chains given below trace back to one sample, sequenced in a study of T cell responses to AZD1222 COVID-19 vaccine. The repertoire was sequenced with immunoSEQ multiplex PCR; TCRdb's copy has only in-frame clones and lacks some. The table includes fewer than 85,000 clones, 85% to 90% detected once. Material: peripheral blood, obtained 28 days after the second dose of the MenACWY control vaccine. Every receptor here comes from an adult who received the MenACWY meningococcal vaccine as a control.

The V call is TRBV3-1 (or the pseudogene TRBV3-2), the J call TRBJ1-2; D is undetermined. The germline CDR1 and CDR2 sequences are LGHDT and YNNKEL (reference sequence). Trimming removed 2 bases from V and 7 bases from J, with 14 bases in between. This CDR3 comprises 14 residues. CDR3 amino acids: CASSQWSEELGYTF. In DNA form, the CDR3 reads TGTGCCAGCAGCCAATGGTCCGAGGAACTTGGCTACACCTTC.

V is TRBV7-3 and J is TRBJ1-2; 12 bases fit TRBD1. The germline V gene encodes CDR1 SGHTA and CDR2 FQGTGA. J gave up 3 bases and V 4 bases, and 3 bases lay outside the gene matches. CDR3 length equals 15 residues. CDR3 sequence (DNA): TGTGCCAGCAGCTCCGGGACAGGGGGCCACTATGGCTACACCTTC. It specifies CASSSGTGGHYGYTF.

The chain carries TRBV6-4 and TRBJ2-3; D possibly corresponds to TRBD1 (8 bases). The CDR3 consists of 16 residues. V gave up 7 bases and J gave up 2 bases, with 19 bases separating them. In germline, CDR1 is MRHNA, CDR2 SNTAGT. This CDR3 is CASTGGAGVPTDTQYF. Written as DNA, the CDR3 is TGTGCCAGCACAGGGGGCGCGGGGGTCCCCACAGATACGCAGTATTTT.

This CDR3 is CASSPRTGYEQYF. The CDR3 DNA is TGTGCCAGCAGCCCTCGGACAGGGTACGAGCAGTACTTC. The chain carries TRBV7-9 and TRBJ2-7; 8 bases are a match to TRBD1. Trimming removed 5 bases from V and 4 bases from J; junction bases left unmatched: 4. The CDR3 is 13 amino acids. CDR1 SEHNR and CDR2 FQNEAQ come from the germline V gene (reference sequence).

The chain uses TRBV10-3 and TRBJ2-2; D is ambiguous. V was pared by 7 bases and J by 0 bases, with 9 bases between. This CDR3 comprises 14 residues. CDR1 ENHRY and CDR2 SYGVKD come from the germline V gene. CDR3 nucleotide sequence: TGTGCCATCACCCCCACATCGAACACCGGGGAGCTGTTTTTT. This sequence encodes CAITPTSNTGELFF.

This clone has only one observation. The CDR3 protein is CASSQEGKNEQFF. The CDR3 bases are TGTGCCAGCAGCCAAGAAGGGAAGAATGAGCAGTTCTTC. This chain connects TRBV3-1 (or the pseudogene TRBV3-2) to TRBJ2-1; D is unresolved. CDR1 is LGHDT, CDR2 YNNKEL, per germline (reference sequence). CDR3 size: 13 residues. With 0 bases removed from V and 7 bases from J, the gap between germline ends came to 7 bases.

The chain couples TRBV18 to TRBJ2-7, with 11 bases identical to TRBD1. CDR1 is KGHSH and CDR2 is LQKENI in the germline V gene. V shed 3 bases and J 7 bases; nucleotides not matched to a gene: 2. This CDR3 is built from 13 residues. The DNA of the CDR3 is TGTGCCAGCTCACCGGGGACAGGGGGTGAGCAGTACTTC. Protein: CASSPGTGGEQYF.

This sequence joins TRBV5-4 and TRBJ1-2; D is perhaps TRBD1 (6 bases). CDR3 length equals 15 residues. Trimming left V 9 bases short and J 8 bases short, with 26 bases between. CDR1 and CDR2 (germline): SGHNT, YYREEE (reference sequence). The CDR3 sequence: CATAEVFTGFRGYTF. In DNA form, the CDR3 reads TGTGCCACAGCAGAGGTATTCACAGGGTTCAGGGGCTACACCTTC.

This clone was recorded only once. The rearrangement joins TRBV2 to TRBJ1-2, with 10 bases lining up with TRBD1. CDR3 length: 13 amino acids. Germline loops: CDR1 SNHLY, CDR2 FYNNEI. Germline trimming cut 6 bases from V and 6 bases from J; bases unmatched to any gene: 4. CDR3 region: CASSETGGDGYTF. The CDR3 bases are TGTGCCAGCAGCGAGACAGGGGGCGATGGCTACACCTTC.

The chain links TRBV6-2 or TRBV6-3 to TRBJ2-2; possible D gene TRBD2, 6 bases. The V gene lost 4 bases and the J gene lost 7 bases, with 10 bases spanning the gap. The germline V gene has CDR1 MNHEY and CDR2 SVGEGT. CDR3 size: 13 residues. CDR3 region: CASSWGLLGELFF. CDR3 DNA: TGTGCCAGCAGTTGGGGACTGCTCGGGGAGCTGTTTTTT.

The gene calls are TRBV28 and TRBJ1-5; D gene uncertain. The CDR3 loop spans 14 amino acids. V was pared by 3 bases and J by 5 bases, with 11 bases between. CDR1 is MDHEN and CDR2 is SYDVKM in the germline V gene. DNA of the CDR3: TGTGCCAGCAGTTTGAGTCCAGAGGATCAGCCCCAGCATTTT. It translates to CASSLSPEDQPQHF.

In DNA form, the CDR3 reads TGCGCCAGCAGCCAAGAGGCTGAGCAGTTCTTC. Translation gives CASSQEAEQFF. The rearrangement joins TRBV4-3 to TRBJ2-1; D gene unclear. From germline, CDR1 is LGHNA and CDR2 YSLEER. CDR3 length: 11 residues. V was trimmed by 0 bases and J by 9 bases, leaving 3 bases between them.

The J gene is TRBJ2-1, the V gene TRBV10-2; D perhaps matches TRBD1 (7 bases). The germline V gene encodes CDR1 WSHSY and CDR2 SAAADI. V was cut by 7 bases and J by 9 bases, with 16 bases left in between. The CDR3 covers 13 residues. In DNA, the CDR3 is TGCGCCAGCACCCCGGGGCAGGGGGGTGAGCAGTTCTTC. Translation: CASTPGQGGEQFF.

The chain couples TRBV6-5 to TRBJ1-1; TRBD1 agrees at 10 bases. The CDR3 runs to 15 residues. Unmatched junction bases numbered 7, after V lost 8 bases and J lost 1 base. Germline V gives CDR1 MNHEY, CDR2 SVGAGI. The CDR3 DNA reads as TGTGCCAGCGGGGACAGGGGTAGGGGGAACACTGAAGCTTTCTTT. Protein: CASGDRGRGNTEAFF.

V is TRBV18 and J is TRBJ2-5, with 7 bases fitting TRBD1. The V and J ends lost 3 bases and 2 bases, in that order; junction bases with no gene match: 3. From germline, CDR1 is KGHSH and CDR2 LQKENI. This CDR3 is 14 amino acids long. CDR3 region: CASSPGTAQETQYF. The CDR3 DNA sequence: TGTGCCAGCTCACCCGGGACAGCTCAAGAGACCCAGTACTTC.

V usage is TRBV29-1 and J usage is TRBJ2-7; 10 bases agree with TRBD2. The CDR3 contains 16 residues. In germline, CDR1 is SQVTM, CDR2 ANQGSEA. Trimming took 0 bases from V and 1 from J; bases not matched to a gene: 6. This CDR3 reads CSVEDTLAGDSYEQYF. The CDR3 DNA reads TGCAGCGTTGAAGATACCCTAGCGGGGGATTCCTACGAGCAGTACTTC.

The rearrangement uses TRBV3-1 (or the pseudogene TRBV3-2) and TRBJ1-3; TRBD1 might be the D (6 bases). The germline V gene has CDR1 LGHDT and CDR2 YNNKEL (reference sequence). The CDR3 has 14 amino acids. Trimming took 6 bases from V and 0 from J, leaving 9 bases between them. DNA for the CDR3: TGTGCCAGCAGTGAGGGGGTCTCTGGAAACACCATATATTTT. Translated, it gives CASSEGVSGNTIYF.

The chain joins TRBV6-6 to TRBJ2-7, with 9 bases aligning to TRBD1. The junction had 2 bases not matched to a gene; V was cut back by 7 bases and J by 1 base. CDR1 and CDR2 (germline): MNHNY, SVGAGI (reference sequence). CDR3 length equals 13 residues. Written as DNA, the CDR3 is TGTGCCAGCACCGGACAGGGGTCCTACGAGCAGTACTTC. The encoded protein is CASTGQGSYEQYF.

The table lists this clone with a few counts. V gene TRBV7-2 combines with J gene TRBJ2-7, with TRBD2 matching over 8 bases. CDR1 and CDR2 from the germline V gene are SGHTA and FQGNSA. With 5 bases clipped from V and 4 bases from J, the junction kept 7 bases outside the gene matches. The CDR3 contains 14 residues. This CDR3 reads CASSRGLVSYEQYF. CDR3 DNA: TGTGCCAGCAGCCGGGGACTAGTTAGTTACGAGCAGTACTTC.

The CDR3 sequence is CASSIGGQSLEQYF. CDR3 sequence (DNA): TGTGCCAGTAGTATTGGGGGACAGTCCCTCGAGCAGTACTTC. The chain uses TRBV19 and TRBJ2-7, with 7 bases identical to TRBD1. The CDR3 has 14 residues. J gave up 6 bases and V 3 bases, and 8 bases lay outside the gene matches. From germline, CDR1 is LNHDA and CDR2 SQIVND (reference sequence).

The V call is TRBV2, the J call TRBJ2-3; a possible D gene is TRBD2 (7 bases). Trimming removed 3 bases from V and 4 bases from J, with 14 bases in between. This CDR3 is built from 15 residues. CDR1 SNHLY and CDR2 FYNNEI come from the germline V gene. CDR3 sequence (DNA): TGTGCCAGCAGTGATGGGGGGGGCCCCCCAGATACGCAGTATTTT. It encodes CASSDGGGPPDTQYF.

This clone was observed once. J is TRBJ1-4 and V is TRBV15; the D is unclear. Germline CDR1 is LNHNV and CDR2 is YYDKDF (reference sequence). This CDR3 is built from 15 residues. Trimming stripped 0 bases from V and 3 bases from J, with 8 bases between. The CDR3 loop reads CATSRDGGPNEKLFF. CDR3 in DNA: TGTGCCACCAGCAGAGATGGTGGACCTAATGAAAAACTGTTTTTT.

This chain links TRBV14 with TRBJ1-2; TRBD1 matches at 11 bases. Germline CDR1 is SGHDN and CDR2 is FVKESK. CDR3 length: 15 residues. V lost 1 base to trimming and J lost 5 bases; unmatched junction nucleotides: 3. CDR3 residues: CASSQAGTGGYGYTF. DNA of the CDR3: TGTGCCAGCAGCCAAGCGGGGACAGGGGGGTATGGCTACACCTTC.